The present entry profiles one T cell receptor (beta chain) with its context. Its antigen is not known. These data originate in a study of CXCR3-negative and CXCR3-positive naive CD8 T cells. Study-wide points: In CXCR3-positive naive cells, the TRB CDR3s were more hydrophobic than in CXCR3-negative naive cells. Memory, not naive, CXCR3-negative and CXCR3-positive cells differed in TRBV-TRBJ usage.

This CDR3 comprises 17 residues. Germline V gene sequence: CDR1 SNHLY, CDR2 FYNNEI. The libraries of TRB cDNA were constructed through 5' RACE using UMI labels. With the 5' RACE reads reprocessed, TCRdb shows one record per CDR3 protein and no DNA. Here the sample table reports about 90,000 distinct CDR3 sequences. The receptor's source is a human donor in good health. Some clones in this sample may be carry-over from other donors' samples. Material: naive CXCR3- CD8+ T cells from blood. Subset in this sample: CD45RO-CCR7+CD27+CD95- naive CD8+ T cells lacking CXCR3 (TNR3-). The V and J genes are TRBV2 and TRBJ1-6. The CDR3 sequence is CASSSWFSSSYNSPLHF.